This T cell receptor beta chain is from a study of graft-versus-host responses after intestinal transplantation (dated by TCRdb to the early 2020s). As for the study more broadly: Multivisceral, liver-intestinal, or isolated intestinal transplants were received by the recipients. Instead of going to the commercial service, samples from a few later patients were sequenced in-house on an Illumina MiSeq and processed with MiXCR. Graft-versus-host and host-versus-graft alloreactive T cell clones were tracked in the graft, circulation and bone marrow after intestinal transplantation using bulk TCR-beta CDR3 sequencing. A peak of at least 4% donor T cells among recipient peripheral blood mononuclear cells was the definition used for donor T cell macrochimerism. To identify alloreactive clones, pre-transplant mixed lymphocyte reaction products were sequenced and then compared with unstimulated pre-transplant donor and recipient T cells. Every recipient was given anti-thymocyte globulin induction, followed by approximately 3 years of maintenance tacrolimus and steroids. The cohort enrolled about two dozen intestinal transplant recipients, one of whom was a retransplant, and 3 patients without pretransplant specimens were excluded.

This clone was counted between two and nine times. There is no known antigen for this receptor. Base qualities were left out, and no much larger clone turns up one base away. Study-wide conclusions, independent of this receptor: Patients with donor T cell macrochimerism had high GvH to HvG T cell clonal ratios in their allografts. GvH clones turned up in recipient bone marrow, with some appearing earlier in ileal mucosa or blood, a pattern consistent with an intestinal mucosal origin. The relatively low number and heterogeneity of intestinal transplant patients limited the conclusions. Early after transplant, peak levels of circulating GvH clones were found to be associated with declines in HvG clones.

Receptor libraries were prepared by the immunoSEQ multiplex PCR assay. Adaptive Biotechnologies carried out high-throughput TCR-beta CDR3 sequencing of genomic DNA for most patients. The source study handled its data this way. Adaptive's ImmunoSEQ software supplied the TCR sequencing data for 18 patients, while MiXCR and VDJtools were used to process a few other patients. CDR3 nucleotide sequences shared by donor and recipient were removed because the origin of these sequences could not be assigned. To count as alloreactive, a clone needed at least 2-fold expansion over unstimulated cells and a minimum CFSE-low frequency of 0.002% (template counts) or 0.001% (read counts). Clones detected in sequenced pre-transplant spleen, lymph node, or MLR CFSE-low populations of the donor or recipient were defined as mappable. Cumulative frequency of alloreactive clones was calculated as a percentage of all sequences weighted by copy number. TCRdb provides this immuneACCESS table in a form limited to in-frame rearrangements. Some clones are lacking; in checked studies, under half of them reflect an unresolved V gene, and why the rest are absent is not known. For V, J and clone size, that table is used; D and trimming come from the DNA. The sample includes tens of thousands of clones, with roughly 90% observed a single time. Of the sample, around 1.7% falls within the top ten clones.

To isolate intraepithelial and lamina propria lymphocytes from graft specimens, dithiothreitol, EDTA incubations and collagenase D digestion were used. Serial intestinal graft biopsy specimens collected up to 600 days after transplant underwent bulk TCR-beta sequencing. This TCR was sampled from a human patient who received an intestinal transplant, so some T cells may come from the graft donor. The source material was ileum tissue, sampled 357 days after transplant.

The CDR3 sequence is CASSYGTGSEKLFF. The sequenced DNA: TGTGCCAGCAGTTATGGGACAGGGAGTGAAAAACTGTTTTTT. In this chain, TRBV6-5 is recombined with TRBJ1-4; the central 9 bases match TRBD1. The CDR3 measures 14 amino acids from cysteine to phenylalanine. Only CDR3 DNA is held: 42 bases, read in frame from base 1. The germline V gene provides CDR1 MNHEY and CDR2 SVGAGI. V trim: 3 bases; J trim: 7 bases; unmatched bases: 3.